Here is one T cell receptor beta chain with its context. The antigen remains undetermined. CDR1 and CDR2 (germline): MNHEY, SMNVEV (reference sequence). This CDR3 has 16 amino acids. The sample originates from a study of T cells expressing NK-cell markers. Study as a whole: Repertoire data for TCR beta were derived from sorted T cells (CD3+CD56+NKG2C+, CD3+CD56+NKG2C- and CD3+CD56-NKG2C+). Study outcomes and limitations: CD8+ T cells in six or seven donors included dominant NKG2C+ clonotypes at 1.0-7.0%. In a handful of donors, dominant clonotypes made up roughly 25-60.1% of CD3+CD56-NKG2C+ cells.

A 5'RACE template switching approach incorporating UMIs was used to make TCR beta cDNA. TCRdb re-called the 5' RACE reads, yielding one record per CDR3 amino acid sequence without DNA. This sample lists 400,000 to 450,000 distinct CDR3 sequences; its ten largest clones have roughly 7.2%. The V call is TRBV27, the J call TRBJ2-7; TCRdb returns TRBD1, unconfirmable since there is no DNA. This receptor was obtained from a woman between 18 and 70 years old in good health. Sequenced input: blood T cells: a sorted CD56 or NKG2C T cell subset, CD4+ or CD8+ T cells, or bulk PBMC T cells (not recorded which). CDR3: CASSLRPSGRPDEQYF.